This T cell receptor (beta chain) was obtained from a study of T cells in Graves' hyperthyroidism and ophthalmopathy. It was RNA transcripts that yielded the amplified TCR beta CDR3 regions. Using the HTBI primer set, a first-round RT-PCR was run on the TCR CDR3. TCRdb used MiXCR to reprocess the multiplex PCR reads, holding one entry per CDR3 protein. The table shows 480,000 or so distinct CDR3 sequences, with about 15% occurring only once. The CDR3 spans 17 residues. J was trimmed by 0 bases and V by 6 bases; bases with no gene match: 10. This clonotype was counted at least ten times. The rearrangement links TRBV12-3 or TRBV12-4 to TRBJ1-5; 8 positions agree with TRBD1. This TCR was recovered from a woman in her late teens or twenties with Graves' hyperthyroidism. Sequencing used blood. The CDR3 nucleotides read TGTGCCAGCAGCTCGCGACAGGGGTGGGATAGCAATCAGCCCCAGCATTTT. Its translation: CASSSRQGWDSNQPQHF.